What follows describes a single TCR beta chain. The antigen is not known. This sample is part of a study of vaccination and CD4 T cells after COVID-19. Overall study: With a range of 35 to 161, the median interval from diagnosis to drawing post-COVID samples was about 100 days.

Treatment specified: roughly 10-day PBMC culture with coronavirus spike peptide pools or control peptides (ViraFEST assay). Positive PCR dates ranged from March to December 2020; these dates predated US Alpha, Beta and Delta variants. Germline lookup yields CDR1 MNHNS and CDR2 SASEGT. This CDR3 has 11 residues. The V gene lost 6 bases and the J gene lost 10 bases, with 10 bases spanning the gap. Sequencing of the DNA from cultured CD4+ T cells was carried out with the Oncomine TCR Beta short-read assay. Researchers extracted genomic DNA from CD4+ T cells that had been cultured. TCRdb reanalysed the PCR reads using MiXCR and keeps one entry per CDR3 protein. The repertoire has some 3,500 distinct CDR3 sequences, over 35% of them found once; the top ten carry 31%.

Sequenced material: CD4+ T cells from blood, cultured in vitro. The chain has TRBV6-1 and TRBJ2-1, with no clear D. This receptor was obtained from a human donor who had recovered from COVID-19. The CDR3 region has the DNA TGTGCCAGCAGAAAGCTGGGGGAGCAGTTCTTC. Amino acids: CASRKLGEQFF.